Listed here are 2 T cell receptor beta chains from one sample, sequenced in a study of T cells after yellow fever vaccination. TCRdb ran MiXCR on the 5' RACE reads and lists one entry per CDR3 protein. This sample carries roughly 99,000 distinct CDR3 sequences, roughly 6% of them seen once, and the ten largest clones take about two fifths. The material was CD8+ T cells sorted from PBMCs, obtained 10 days after the yellow fever booster vaccination. The source of these receptors is a man aged 18 to 30 who received the YFV17D yellow fever vaccine.

The chain recombines TRBV27 with TRBJ1-5; weak D call: TRBD1 (5 bases). The germline CDR1 and CDR2 sequences are MNHEY and SMNVEV (reference sequence). The CDR3 is 15 residues long. Trimming removed 3 bases from V and 1 base from J, with 10 bases in between. The DNA for the CDR3 is TGTGCCAGCAGTTTGACCGGGACCAGCAATCAGCCCCAGCATTTT. Amino acids: CASSLTGTSNQPQHF.

This sequence joins TRBV3-1 and TRBJ2-1; TRBD2 matches at 12 bases. The CDR3 covers 15 residues. Germline loops: CDR1 LGHDT, CDR2 YNNKEL (reference sequence). V lost 3 bases, J lost 7 bases, and 4 bases stayed unmatched. The CDR3 region is CASSQLAGGRNEQFF. The CDR3 nucleotides are TGTGCCAGCAGCCAGCTAGCGGGGGGGCGGAATGAGCAGTTCTTC.